This T cell receptor beta chain appears in the sequencing data of a study of post-analysis software for immune sequencing data. Study results and caveats: The normalized Chao1 diversity of multiple sclerosis patients was significantly lower than that of controls. Compared with controls, patients had more of about 5 TRBV segments, including TRBV5-6, TRBV5-1 and TRBV20-1.

With V trimmed by 0 bases and J by 9 bases, 5 bases remained unmatched. Germline V lookup: CDR1 SGDLS, CDR2 YYNGEE. The CDR3 totals 14 residues. The TCR beta cDNA libraries contained unique molecular identifiers. When about 0.85 to 11 million T cells were used, they gave about 490,000 cDNA molecules. Each CDR3 protein gets one entry after TCRdb re-called the PCR reads with MiXCR. Of 750,000 to 950,000 distinct CDR3 sequences in the sample, roughly 50% were seen once. There are a few counts of this clonotype. Its antigen is not identified. The chain joins TRBV9 to TRBJ2-1, with 8 nucleotides matching TRBD2. This receptor was obtained from a girl aged 5-17 years with multiple sclerosis. Sequencing was performed on blood. The CDR3 sequence is CASSVEAGEGEQFF. The CDR3, as DNA: TGTGCCAGCAGCGTAGAAGCGGGAGAGGGTGAGCAGTTCTTC.